The present TCR beta chain was sequenced within a study of T cell repertoires in cytomegalovirus infection. TCRdb ran MiXCR on the reads and lists one entry per CDR3 protein. Among approximately 1,000,000 distinct CDR3 sequences listed, roughly a third were seen once. Turning to this clonotype: The antigen is not known.

Trimming left V 6 bases short and J 3 bases short, with 15 bases between. The CDR3 covers 15 residues. The source was cultured CD8+ T cells from PBMCs, collected from culture after CMV antigen stimulation. The sequence was obtained from a human donor in good health (CMV status not recorded). Some clones in this sample may be carry-over from other donors' samples. The chain has TRBV12-3 or TRBV12-4 and TRBJ2-1; TRBD2 might be the D (7 bases). As DNA, the CDR3 is TGTGCCAGCAGCCCGCGGCGGGGGCTCTACAATGAGCAGTTCTTC. As protein: CASSPRRGLYNEQFF.